This TCR beta chain came from a study of blood T cell repertoires in COVID-19. V lost 1 base and J lost 1, with 7 bases in between. This CDR3 is 14 amino acids long. The germline gives CDR1 MDHEN, CDR2 SYDVKM. Method: immunoSEQ multiplex PCR; TCRdb's copy keeps in-frame clones and lacks some. The top ten hold 0.6% of the sample, which has about 440,000 clones, 80% to 95% seen once. The source of this sequence is a man in his late teens or twenties who had recovered from COVID-19. The chain couples TRBV28 to TRBJ1-1, with D unclear. The sequenced material came from PBMCs or T cells enriched from blood (not recorded which). The CDR3 DNA follows: TGTGCCAGCAGTTTATTATGGCAGAACACTGAAGCTTTCTTT. Amino acid sequence: CASSLLWQNTEAFF.